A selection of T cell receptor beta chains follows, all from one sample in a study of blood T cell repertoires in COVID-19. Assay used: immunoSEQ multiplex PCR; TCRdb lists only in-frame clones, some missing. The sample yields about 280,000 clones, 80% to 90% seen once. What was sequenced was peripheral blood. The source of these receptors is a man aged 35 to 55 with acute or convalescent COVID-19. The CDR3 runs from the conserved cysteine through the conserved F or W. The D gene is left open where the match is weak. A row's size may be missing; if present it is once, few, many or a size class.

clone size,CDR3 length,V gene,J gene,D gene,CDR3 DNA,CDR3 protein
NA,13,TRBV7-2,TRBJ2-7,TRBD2,TGTGCCAGCAGGGCTAGCGGGGTCGTCGAGCAGTACTTC,CASRASGVVEQYF
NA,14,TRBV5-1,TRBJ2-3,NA,TGCGCCAGCAGCTTGGGACCAGGGACAGATACGCAGTATTTT,CASSLGPGTDTQYF
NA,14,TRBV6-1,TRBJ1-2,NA,TGTGCCAGCAGTGAAGCTGGGGGCGCGTCTGGCTACACCTTC,CASSEAGGASGYTF
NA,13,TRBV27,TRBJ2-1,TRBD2,TGTGCCAGCAGTCCTGGGGGGGGGACGAGGCTGTTCTTC,CASSPGGGTRLFF
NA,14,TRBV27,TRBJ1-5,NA,TGTGCCAGCCCCGGAGGCGGCCGGGGACAGCCCCAGCATTTT,CASPGGGRGQPQHF
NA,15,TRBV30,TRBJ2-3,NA,TGTGCCTGGAGTGTAAGGGGCATAAGGACAGATACGCAGTATTTT,CAWSVRGIRTDTQYF
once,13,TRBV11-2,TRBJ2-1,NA,TGTGCCAGCAGCTTAACGCTCGAGGGTAGGCGAATCTTC,CASSLTLEGRRIF
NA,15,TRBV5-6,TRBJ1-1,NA,TGTGCCAGCAGCTTGGGACTCCGGGTGAACACTGAAGCTTTCTTT,CASSLGLRVNTEAFF
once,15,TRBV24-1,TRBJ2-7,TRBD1,TGTGCCACCAGTGATCCAGGACAGGGGCGGTACGAGCAGTACTTC,CATSDPGQGRYEQYF
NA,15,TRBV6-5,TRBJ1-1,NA,TGTGCCAGCAGTTACGGACCAGGAGGAAGGGCTGAAGCTTTCTTT,CASSYGPGGRAEAFF
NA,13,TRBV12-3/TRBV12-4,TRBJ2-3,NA,TGTGCCAGCAGTACGCTAGCGACCGGTACGCAGTATTTT,CASSTLATGTQYF
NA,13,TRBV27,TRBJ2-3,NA,TGTGCCAGCAGTGGAGGGCTCACAGATACGCAGTATTTT,CASSGGLTDTQYF
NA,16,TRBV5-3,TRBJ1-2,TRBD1,TGTGCCAGAAGCACCACCGAGGGGGCTCTACTCTATGGCTACACCTTC,CARSTTEGALLYGYTF
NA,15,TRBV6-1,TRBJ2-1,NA,TGTGCCAGCAGTGAACCTCGGGACAACTACAATGAGCAGTTCTTC,CASSEPRDNYNEQFF
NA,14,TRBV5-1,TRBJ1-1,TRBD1,TGCGCCAGCAGCTCCACGACAGGGGGCACTGAAGCTTTCTTT,CASSSTTGGTEAFF
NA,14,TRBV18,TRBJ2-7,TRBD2,TGTGCCAGCTCACCAATGGGGGGGGCCTACGAGCAGTACTTC,CASSPMGGAYEQYF